A selection of T cell receptor beta chains follows, all from one sample in a study of technical replicates of blood from several donors. The data were produced by immunoSEQ multiplex PCR, yet TCRdb's version contains in-frame clones alone and is incomplete. The sample lists fewer than 90,000 clones, 92% occurring once. Sequencing used T cells isolated from PBMCs. These receptors were taken from a human donor in good health. CDR3s include the opening cysteine and the closing phenylalanine or tryptophan. A D gene is named only where the DNA matches it firmly. The size entry is marked missing in some rows and otherwise reads once, few, many or a size class.

TRBV5-1	NA	once	TRBJ2-7	12	TGCGCCTGCGGTCGAGCAGTCTACGAGCAGTACTTC	CACGRAVYEQYF
TRBV6-1	NA	NA	TRBJ2-7	13	TGTGCCAGCAGTGAACCGAGGGTCTACGAGCAGTACTTC	CASSEPRVYEQYF
TRBV18	TRBD1	NA	TRBJ1-4	15	TGTGCCAGCTCACTATGGGACAGGTTTAATGAAAAACTGTTTTTT	CASSLWDRFNEKLFF
TRBV6-5	NA	NA	TRBJ2-1	15	TGTGCCAGCAGTTACTCGGCAGGGCCTTACAATGAGCAGTTCTTC	CASSYSAGPYNEQFF
TRBV27	TRBD2	few	TRBJ2-1	13	TGTGCCAGCAGGAGGGCGGGAGTTGACGAGCAGTTCTTC	CASRRAGVDEQFF
TRBV6-5	NA	NA	TRBJ2-1	15	TGTGCCAGCAGTTACTCGACCCAAGCGGGCAATGAGCAGTTCTTC	CASSYSTQAGNEQFF
TRBV29-1	NA	NA	TRBJ2-3	15	TGCAGCGTTCGAGTGGACAGCCTTCCCACAGATACGCAGTATTTT	CSVRVDSLPTDTQYF
TRBV11-3	NA	NA	TRBJ1-2	12	TGTGCCAGCAGCGCGGGGGGGGGAGGCTACACCTTC	CASSAGGGGYTF
TRBV4-1	TRBD1	NA	TRBJ2-7	15	TGCGCCAGCAGCCAAGTGGGACAGGGGGCCTACGAGCAGTACTTC	CASSQVGQGAYEQYF
TRBV10-3	TRBD1	NA	TRBJ2-7	15	TGTGCCATCAGTGGTCCAGGGACAGTCTCCTACGAGCAGTACTTC	CAISGPGTVSYEQYF
TRBV6-5	NA	NA	TRBJ1-5	13	TGTGCCAGCAGTCGTGGCGGGGATCAGCCCCAGCATTTT	CASSRGGDQPQHF
TRBV6-1	TRBD2	NA	TRBJ2-1	15	TGTGCCATCATAGGGCTAGCGGGTCCCTACAATGAGCAGTTCTTC	CAIIGLAGPYNEQFF
TRBV7-8	NA	NA	TRBJ1-1	14	TGTGCCAGCAGACTAGCAGGTAAATACACTGAAGCTTTCTTT	CASRLAGKYTEAFF
TRBV6-5	NA	NA	TRBJ1-1	13	TGTGCCACCCGTCGGGGGGGAATAACTGAAGCTTTCTTT	CATRRGGITEAFF
TRBV6-1	NA	once	TRBJ2-3	15	TGTGCCAGCAGTGAATGGCGGGAAATTACAGATACGCAGTATTTT	CASSEWREITDTQYF
TRBV11-1	NA	NA	TRBJ2-1	13	TGTGCCAGCAGCTTAGCAGGGGCCTATGAGCAGTTCTTC	CASSLAGAYEQFF
TRBV19	NA	NA	TRBJ1-3	15	TGTGCCAGTAGTATAGGTTGGACAGTTGGAAACACCATATATTTT	CASSIGWTVGNTIYF
TRBV25-1	TRBD2	NA	TRBJ2-3	15	TGTGCCAGCAGACCCGTCGGGGGGGGCGCAGATACGCAGTATTTT	CASRPVGGGADTQYF
TRBV6-5	NA	NA	TRBJ2-1	13	TGTGCCAGCAGGGGGGGGCTCTACAATGAGCAGTTCTTC	CASRGGLYNEQFF
TRBV30	NA	once	TRBJ2-3	13	TGTGCCTGGTCGGGGGGCAGTACAGATACGCAGTATTTT	CAWSGGSTDTQYF
TRBV29-1	NA	NA	TRBJ1-4	13	TGCAGCGTTCCCGGCGTGGGCCAGGAAAAACTGTTTTTT	CSVPGVGQEKLFF
TRBV7-8	NA	NA	TRBJ2-1	14	TGTGCCAGCAGCTTAGTCCCGACTAACAATGAGCAGTTCTTC	CASSLVPTNNEQFF
TRBV28	NA	NA	TRBJ1-1	15	TGTGCCAGCAGTTTATTAGGGGTGGGCGACAGTGAAGCTTTCTTT	CASSLLGVGDSEAFF
TRBV7-2	NA	once	TRBJ2-7	13	TGTGCCAGCAGCTTAGGGGGCATCTCGGATCCGTACTTC	CASSLGGISDPYF
TRBV6-5	NA	NA	TRBJ1-3	12	TGTGCCAGCAGTAACAGGGGAAACACCATATATTTT	CASSNRGNTIYF
TRBV28	TRBD1	NA	TRBJ2-7	14	TGTGCCAGCAGTTTACCGGGACAGGGTGAAGAGCAGTACTTC	CASSLPGQGEEQYF
TRBV6-5	NA	few	TRBJ1-1	12	TGTGCCAGCAGTTCAGGGAACACTGAAGCTTTCTTT	CASSSGNTEAFF
TRBV25-1	TRBD2	NA	TRBJ2-7	13	TGTGCCAGCAAAGGCCGGGGGGGCTACGAGCAGTACTTC	CASKGRGGYEQYF
TRBV10-3	TRBD1	NA	TRBJ1-1	12	TGTGCCATCAGTACAGGGGACACTGAAGCTTTCTTT	CAISTGDTEAFF
TRBV5-8	TRBD1	NA	TRBJ2-5	15	TGTGCCAGCAGCTCCGGGACAGGGGATGGAGAGACCCAGTACTTC	CASSSGTGDGETQYF
TRBV27	TRBD2	NA	TRBJ2-1	17	TGTGCCAGCAGTTCACCGGGACTAGCGGGAGGATTGCATGAGCAGTTCTTC	CASSSPGLAGGLHEQFF
TRBV5-1	NA	NA	TRBJ2-2	14	TGCGCCAGCAGCTCTACACCTCAGGGCGGGGAGCTGTTTTTT	CASSSTPQGGELFF
TRBV2	NA	NA	TRBJ2-3	12	TGTGCCAGCAGTGCCGGGCAGGGTCCGCAGTATTTT	CASSAGQGPQYF
TRBV2	TRBD1	NA	TRBJ1-2	14	TGTGCCAGCAGTGCCCAGACAGGGACCTATGGCTACACCTTC	CASSAQTGTYGYTF
TRBV6-4	NA	NA	TRBJ1-1	13	TGTGCCAGCAGTCAGAGGGTGAACACTGAAGCTTTCTTT	CASSQRVNTEAFF
TRBV19	NA	NA	TRBJ1-5	15	TGTGCCAGTAGTATTAAGGAGGAGGAGGGTCAGCCCCAGCATTTT	CASSIKEEEGQPQHF
TRBV28	TRBD2	NA	TRBJ2-3	16	TGTGCCAGCAGTTTCTTCGGGCGGGAGCGCGCAAATACGCAGTATTTT	CASSFFGRERANTQYF
TRBV9	NA	NA	TRBJ1-4	15	TGTGCCAGCAGCATTACAGGGCGAAAGAATGAAAAACTGTTTTTT	CASSITGRKNEKLFF
TRBV25-1	NA	NA	TRBJ2-1	13	TGTGCCAGCACAAGGGGATTGGGCAATGAGCAGTTCTTC	CASTRGLGNEQFF
TRBV6-5	TRBD2	NA	TRBJ2-7	14	TGTGCCAGCAGTCACGGACTAGTCTCCTACGAGCAGTACTTC	CASSHGLVSYEQYF
TRBV7-9	NA	NA	TRBJ2-7	14	TGTGCCAGCAGCCTAGGACAGACATCCTACGAGCAGTACTTC	CASSLGQTSYEQYF